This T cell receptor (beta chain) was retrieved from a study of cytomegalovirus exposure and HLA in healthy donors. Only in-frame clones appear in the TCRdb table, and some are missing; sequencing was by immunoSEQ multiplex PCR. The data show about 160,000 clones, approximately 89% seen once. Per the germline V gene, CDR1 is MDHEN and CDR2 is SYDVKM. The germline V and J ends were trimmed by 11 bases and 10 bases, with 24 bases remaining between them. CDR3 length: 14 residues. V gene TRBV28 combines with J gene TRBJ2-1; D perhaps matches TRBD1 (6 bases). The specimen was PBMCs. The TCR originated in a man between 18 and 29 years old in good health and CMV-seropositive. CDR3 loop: CASRGSQATIEQFF. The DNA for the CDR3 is TGTGCCTCTAGGGGGTCTCAGGCGACGATAGAGCAGTTCTTC.